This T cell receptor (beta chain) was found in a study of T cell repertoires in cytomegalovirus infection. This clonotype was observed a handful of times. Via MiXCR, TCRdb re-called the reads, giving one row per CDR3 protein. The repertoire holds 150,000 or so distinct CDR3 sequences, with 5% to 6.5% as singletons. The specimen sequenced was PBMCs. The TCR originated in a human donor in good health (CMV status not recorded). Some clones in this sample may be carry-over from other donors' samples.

CDR3 bases: TGTGCCAGCAGCCCCCGGACAGGGGCCTACAATGAGCAGTTCTTC. Protein product: CASSPRTGAYNEQFF. This sequence joins TRBV11-3 and TRBJ2-1; 9 bases agree with TRBD1. Looked up from germline, CDR1 is SGHNT and CDR2 is YENEEA. V shed 5 bases, J shed 2 bases, and the junction held 4 bases outside the gene matches. The CDR3 runs to 15 residues.